Reported below is one T cell receptor beta chain. Its cognate antigen is unknown. The table came from immunoSEQ multiplex PCR; TCRdb's copy has only in-frame clones and leaves some out. The sample has 120,000 or so clones, around 92% seen once. The data originate from a study of T cell responses to AZD1222 COVID-19 vaccine. Study information: Doses given second, at about 4 or about 12 weeks, were pooled.

V lost 6 bases and J 10 bases, leaving 16 bases between the germline ends. Per the germline V gene, CDR1 is MDHEN and CDR2 is SYDVKM. This CDR3 is 13 amino acids long. Study outcomes and limitations: Vaccine-related CD4 TCRs covered spike, predominating at 160-218 and 743-854.

The rearrangement uses TRBV28 and TRBJ2-1, with D tentatively TRBD1 (5 bases). The receptor comes from an adult in good health. The sample in question was peripheral blood, obtained on day 0 of AZD1222 vaccination. The CDR3 DNA reads TGTGCCAGCAGCTCGACAGCCTATCCCGAGCAGTTCTTC. It is translated as CASSSTAYPEQFF.